This T cell receptor beta chain appears in the sequencing data of a study of CD8+ T cells in alopecia areata. This CDR3 is 15 amino acids long. Germline assignment: CDR1 MNHEY and CDR2 SMNVEV (reference sequence). V lost 6 bases to trimming and J lost 8 bases; unmatched junction nucleotides: 12. Sequencing used cDNA as its template, made by extracting RNA and reverse transcribing it. The table came from immunoSEQ multiplex PCR; TCRdb's copy has only in-frame clones and leaves some out. The sample has about 200,000 clones, about three fifths seen once. Study-level points and caveats: Scalp samples also yield sequences of resident alphabeta T cells from normal skin. With patients, TCR sharing proved less clear than in mice, a difference possibly related to HLA.

As for this clone: Antigen: not known.

Treatment given: oral pan-JAK inhibitor, 5-10 mg twice daily. Specimens obtained from alopecia areata patients comprised lesional scalp punch biopsies and peripheral blood. This sequence joins TRBV27 and TRBJ1-1; TRBD1 matches at 10 bases. The clonotype comes from a human donor with alopecia areata. The source was CD4+ T cells sorted from blood, collected at week 4, from a patient treated with tofacitinib. The CDR3 sequence: CASRNTGTGVVEAFF. The DNA of the CDR3 is TGTGCCAGCAGAAACACCGGGACAGGGGTGGTAGAAGCTTTCTTT.